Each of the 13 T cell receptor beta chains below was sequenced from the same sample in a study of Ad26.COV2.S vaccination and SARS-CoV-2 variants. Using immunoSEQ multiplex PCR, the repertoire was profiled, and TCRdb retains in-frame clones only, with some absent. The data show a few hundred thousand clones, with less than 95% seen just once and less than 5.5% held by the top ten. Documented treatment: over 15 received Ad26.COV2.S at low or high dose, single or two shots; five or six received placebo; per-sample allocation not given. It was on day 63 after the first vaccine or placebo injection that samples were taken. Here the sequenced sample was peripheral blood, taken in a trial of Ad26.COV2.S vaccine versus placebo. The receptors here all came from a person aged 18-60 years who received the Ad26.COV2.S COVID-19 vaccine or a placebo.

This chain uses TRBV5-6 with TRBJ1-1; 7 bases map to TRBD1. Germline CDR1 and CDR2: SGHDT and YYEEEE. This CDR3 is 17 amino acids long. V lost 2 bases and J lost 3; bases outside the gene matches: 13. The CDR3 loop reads CASSFRGIRGAYTEAFF. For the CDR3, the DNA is TGTGCCAGCAGCTTCAGGGGTATCAGGGGGGCGTACACTGAAGCTTTCTTT.

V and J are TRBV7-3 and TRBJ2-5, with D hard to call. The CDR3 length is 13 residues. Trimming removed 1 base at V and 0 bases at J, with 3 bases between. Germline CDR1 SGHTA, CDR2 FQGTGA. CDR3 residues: CASSLNHQETQYF. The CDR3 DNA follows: TGTGCCAGCAGCTTAAACCACCAAGAGACCCAGTACTTC.

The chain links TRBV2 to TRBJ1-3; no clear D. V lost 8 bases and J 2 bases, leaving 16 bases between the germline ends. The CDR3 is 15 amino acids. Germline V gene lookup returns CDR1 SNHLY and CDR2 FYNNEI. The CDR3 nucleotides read TGTGCCAGCCGAGTGAATAGGGTTCCTGGAAACACCATATATTTT. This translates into CASRVNRVPGNTIYF.

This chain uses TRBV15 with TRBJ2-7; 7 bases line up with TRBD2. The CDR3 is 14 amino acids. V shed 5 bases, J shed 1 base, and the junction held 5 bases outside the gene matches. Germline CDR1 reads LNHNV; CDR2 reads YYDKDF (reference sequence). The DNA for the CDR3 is TGTGCCACCAGCGGGGGGGGAGATTCCTACGAGCAGTACTTC. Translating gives CATSGGGDSYEQYF.

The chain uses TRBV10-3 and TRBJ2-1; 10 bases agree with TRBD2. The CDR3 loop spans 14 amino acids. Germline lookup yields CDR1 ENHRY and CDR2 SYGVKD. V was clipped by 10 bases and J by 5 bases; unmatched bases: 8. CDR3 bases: TGTGCCAGCAACCAGCGGGAGGGCAACAATGAGCAGTTCTTC. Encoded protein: CASNQREGNNEQFF.

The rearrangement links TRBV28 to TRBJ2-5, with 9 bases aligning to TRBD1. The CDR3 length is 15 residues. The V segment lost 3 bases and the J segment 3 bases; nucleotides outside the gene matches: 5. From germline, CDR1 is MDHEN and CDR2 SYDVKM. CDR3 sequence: CASSFPDRGKETQYF. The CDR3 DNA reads TGTGCCAGCAGTTTTCCGGACAGGGGAAAAGAGACCCAGTACTTC.

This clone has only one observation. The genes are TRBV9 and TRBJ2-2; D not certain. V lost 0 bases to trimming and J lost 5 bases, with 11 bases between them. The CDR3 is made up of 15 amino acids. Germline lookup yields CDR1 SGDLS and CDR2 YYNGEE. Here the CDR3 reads CASSVAGSSTGELFF. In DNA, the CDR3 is TGTGCCAGCAGCGTAGCTGGGTCCTCTACCGGGGAGCTGTTTTTT.

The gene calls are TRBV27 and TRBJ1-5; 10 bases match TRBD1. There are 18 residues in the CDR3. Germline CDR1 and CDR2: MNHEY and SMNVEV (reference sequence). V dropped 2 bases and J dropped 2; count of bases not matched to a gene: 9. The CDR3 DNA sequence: TGTGCCAGCAGTTTAATCCCCCCCGGGACAGGGGGCAATCAGCCCCAGCATTTT. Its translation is CASSLIPPGTGGNQPQHF.

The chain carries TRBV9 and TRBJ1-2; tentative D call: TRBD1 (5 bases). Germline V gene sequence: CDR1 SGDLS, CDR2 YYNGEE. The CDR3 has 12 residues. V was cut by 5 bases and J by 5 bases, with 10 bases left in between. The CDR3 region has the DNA TGTGCCAGCAGTGGACAAGGGTATGGCTACACCTTC. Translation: CASSGQGYGYTF.

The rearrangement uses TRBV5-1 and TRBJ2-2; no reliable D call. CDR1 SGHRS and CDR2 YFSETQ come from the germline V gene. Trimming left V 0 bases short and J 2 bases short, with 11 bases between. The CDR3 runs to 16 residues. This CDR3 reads CASSLADRVNTGELFF. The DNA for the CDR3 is TGCGCCAGCAGCTTGGCCGACCGGGTCAACACCGGGGAGCTGTTTTTT. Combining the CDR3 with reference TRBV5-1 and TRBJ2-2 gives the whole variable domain KAGVTQTPRYLIKTRGQQVTLSCSPISGHRSVSWYQQTPGQGLQFLFEYFSETQRNKGNFPGRFSGRQFSNSRSEMNVSTLELGDSALYLCASSLADRVNTGELFFGEGSRLTVL.

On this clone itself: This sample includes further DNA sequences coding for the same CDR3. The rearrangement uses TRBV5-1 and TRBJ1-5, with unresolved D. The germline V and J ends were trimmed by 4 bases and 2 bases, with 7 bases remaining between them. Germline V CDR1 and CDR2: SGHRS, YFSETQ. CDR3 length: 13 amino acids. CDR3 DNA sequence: TGCGCCAGCAGCAGGGAAGGCAATCAGCCCCAGCATTTT. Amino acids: CASSREGNQPQHF.

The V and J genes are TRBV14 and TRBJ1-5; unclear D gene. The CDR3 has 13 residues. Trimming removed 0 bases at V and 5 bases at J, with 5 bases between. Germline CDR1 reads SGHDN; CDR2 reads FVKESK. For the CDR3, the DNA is TGTGCCAGCAGCCAAGAGGCGGATCAGCCCCAGCATTTT. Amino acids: CASSQEADQPQHF.

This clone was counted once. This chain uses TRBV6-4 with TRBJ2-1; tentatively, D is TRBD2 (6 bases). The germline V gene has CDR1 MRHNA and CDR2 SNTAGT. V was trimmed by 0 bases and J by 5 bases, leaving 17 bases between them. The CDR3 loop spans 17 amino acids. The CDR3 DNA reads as TGTGCCAGCAGTGACTCGTTCCGCGGGACCCTAAACAATGAGCAGTTCTTC. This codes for CASSDSFRGTLNNEQFF.